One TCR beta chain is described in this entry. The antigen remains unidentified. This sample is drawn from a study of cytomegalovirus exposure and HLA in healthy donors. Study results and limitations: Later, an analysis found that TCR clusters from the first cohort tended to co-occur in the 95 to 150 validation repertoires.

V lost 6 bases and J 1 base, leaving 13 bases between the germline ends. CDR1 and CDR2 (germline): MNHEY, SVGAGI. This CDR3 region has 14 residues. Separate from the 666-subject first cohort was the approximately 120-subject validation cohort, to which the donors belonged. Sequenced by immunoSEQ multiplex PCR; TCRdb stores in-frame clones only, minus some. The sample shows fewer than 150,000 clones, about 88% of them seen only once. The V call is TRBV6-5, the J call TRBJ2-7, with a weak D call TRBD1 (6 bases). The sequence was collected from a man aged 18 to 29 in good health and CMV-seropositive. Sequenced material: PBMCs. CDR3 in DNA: TGTGCCAGCAGCCGACGGGACACTTCCTACGAGCAGTACTTC. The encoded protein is CASSRRDTSYEQYF.